The 11 T cell receptor beta chains listed next were all sequenced from one sample in a study of PD-1 blockade in classical Hodgkin lymphoma. Profiling relied on immunoSEQ multiplex PCR, and the TCRdb table lists in-frame clones only, not all of them. Of tens of thousands of clones listed, around 88% are singletons. The patients all showed relapse after autologous stem cell transplantation, while their brentuximab vedotin exposure varied. This material consisted of peripheral blood mononuclear cells (PBMCs), taken before the second cycle of nivolumab. The receptors shown here come from a human donor with classical Hodgkin lymphoma.

V usage is TRBV7-3 and J usage is TRBJ2-1, with 14 positions matching TRBD2. Losses at the gene ends were 5 bases for V and 7 bases for J; bases not matched to a gene: 1. The CDR3 length is 14 residues. CDR1 SGHTA and CDR2 FQGTGA come from the germline V gene. DNA for the CDR3: TGTGCCAGCAGCCGACTAGCGGGGGGGAATGAGCAGTTCTTC. It is translated as CASSRLAGGNEQFF.

The genes are TRBV5-1 and TRBJ2-7; D remains unclear. The CDR3 has 14 amino acids. The V end lost 2 bases, the J end lost 0 bases, and 9 bases lay between the germline ends. Germline V lookup: CDR1 SGHRS, CDR2 YFSETQ. The CDR3 is CASSLLPSSYEQYF. Here the CDR3 DNA reads TGCGCCAGCAGCTTACTTCCCAGCTCCTACGAGCAGTACTTC.

In its sample, this clone was seen once. V is TRBV28 and J is TRBJ2-5, with D perhaps TRBD2 (6 bases). The CDR3 loop spans 14 amino acids. The V end was cut by 0 bases, the J end by 5 bases, with 10 bases between. CDR1 and CDR2 (germline): MDHEN, SYDVKM. CDR3 DNA sequence: TGTGCCAGCAGTTTATGGGGGGGAGTGGAGACCCAGTACTTC. Its translation: CASSLWGGVETQYF.

The V call is TRBV6-5, the J call TRBJ1-1; D perhaps matches TRBD1 (6 bases). The CDR3 runs to 14 residues. Germline CDR1 is MNHEY and CDR2 is SVGAGI. Between the trimmed V and J ends, which lost 5 bases and 1 base, there was a span of 11 bases. The CDR3 protein is CASSRGGPNTEAFF. CDR3 DNA sequence: TGTGCCAGCAGTCGGGGGGGCCCGAACACTGAAGCTTTCTTT.

V is TRBV6-5 and J is TRBJ2-2, with 7 bases lining up with TRBD2. V dropped 6 bases and J dropped 2; count of bases not matched to a gene: 3. Looked up from germline, CDR1 is MNHEY and CDR2 is SVGAGI. The CDR3 spans 14 residues. The DNA of the CDR3 is TGTGCCAGCAGGAAGACTAGCAACACCGGGGAGCTGTTTTTT. Residues: CASRKTSNTGELFF.

J is TRBJ1-3 and V is TRBV7-9; D gene ambiguous. This CDR3 has 14 residues. Trimming removed 5 bases at V and 7 bases at J, with 15 bases between. CDR1 is SEHNR and CDR2 is FQNEAQ in the germline V gene (reference sequence). DNA for the CDR3: TGTGCCAGCAGCCCATCCGGAGTAGTGAACACCATATATTTT. This codes for CASSPSGVVNTIYF.

The CDR3 loop is CASSLGAGGGTQYF. In DNA, the CDR3 is TGCGCCAGCAGCTTGGGGGCGGGAGGCGGTACGCAGTATTTT. The chain carries TRBV5-1 and TRBJ2-3; the match to TRBD2 covers 8 bases. V was pared by 0 bases and J by 8 bases, with 5 bases of the junction left unmatched. This CDR3 region has 14 residues. Germline V CDR1 and CDR2: SGHRS, YFSETQ.

In DNA, the CDR3 is TGTGCCAGCAGCGTAGACGGGAGGGCCAGTAATGAGCAGTTCTTC. Translation gives CASSVDGRASNEQFF. The J gene is TRBJ2-1, the V gene TRBV9, with 8 bases that match TRBD2. The CDR3 sequence is 15 residues long. Germline loops: CDR1 SGDLS, CDR2 YYNGEE. Trimming at V came to 0 bases and at J to 7 bases, leaving 6 bases not matched to a gene. The variable domain in full, with the rest retrieved from reference TRBV9 and TRBJ2-1, is DSGVTQTPKHLITATGQRVTLRCSPRSGDLSVYWYQQSLDQGLQFLIQYYNGEERAKGNILERFSAQQFPDLHSELNLSSLELGDSALYFCASSVDGRASNEQFFGPGTRLTVL.

A remark on this clone: No DNA is shown, since the ends of the CDR3 on it are uncertain; the CDR3 is the one TCRdb lists. The chain couples TRBV4-1 to TRBJ2-1; the table gives TRBD1 as D, unverified against the DNA. Termini included, the CDR3 measures 15 amino acids. In germline, CDR1 is MGHRA, CDR2 YSYEKL. CDR3: CASSVGPGQYNEQFF.

As concerns this clone: An end of the junction does not agree with germline; a read error may underlie this. V and J are TRBV7-7 and TRBJ2-1, with TRBD2 matching 7 bases. The CDR3 runs 18 residues. Per the germline V gene, CDR1 is SSHAT and CDR2 is FNYEAQ (reference sequence). The CDR3 region has the DNA TGTGCTAGCAGCAAAGGGCCTACGGTTGGACTAGGGTCTAATGAGCAGTTCTTC. Translating gives CASSKGPTVGLGSNEQFF.

This clone has a handful of counts. The rearrangement joins TRBV11-3 to TRBJ2-1; 9 bases agree with TRBD2. V lost 5 bases, J lost 7 bases, and 9 bases stayed unmatched. The germline V gene encodes CDR1 SGHNT and CDR2 YENEEA. The CDR3 has 15 residues. DNA of the CDR3: TGTGCCAGCAGCCTCGGTGGCGGGAGGGAGAATGAGCAGTTCTTC. It is translated as CASSLGGGRENEQFF.